What follows describes a single T cell receptor beta chain. The data were taken from a study of Graves' ophthalmopathy and Graves' hyperthyroidism. For repertoire sequencing, the TCR beta CDR3 regions were amplified from RNA transcripts. First-round RT-PCR with HTBI primers preceded a second-round multiplex PCR. TCRdb re-derived calls from the multiplex PCR reads in MiXCR, one entry per CDR3 protein. The sample comprises 300,000 to 400,000 distinct CDR3 sequences, roughly 17% of which are singletons, and roughly an eighth rests with the top ten. Active ophthalmopathy (CAS at least 3, NOSPECS at least 4), lasting under 3 months. The CDR3 is 13 residues long. V dropped 4 bases and J dropped 5; count of bases not matched to a gene: 4. The germline V gene encodes CDR1 LGHNT and CDR2 FRNRAP.

Material: peripheral blood. This sequence joins TRBV12-5 and TRBJ2-5, with 7 bases fitting TRBD2. The receptor comes from an adult man with Graves' ophthalmopathy. CDR3 in DNA: TGTGCTAGTGGTTATGGGGAGGGCGAGACCCAGTACTTC. Encoded protein: CASGYGEGETQYF.